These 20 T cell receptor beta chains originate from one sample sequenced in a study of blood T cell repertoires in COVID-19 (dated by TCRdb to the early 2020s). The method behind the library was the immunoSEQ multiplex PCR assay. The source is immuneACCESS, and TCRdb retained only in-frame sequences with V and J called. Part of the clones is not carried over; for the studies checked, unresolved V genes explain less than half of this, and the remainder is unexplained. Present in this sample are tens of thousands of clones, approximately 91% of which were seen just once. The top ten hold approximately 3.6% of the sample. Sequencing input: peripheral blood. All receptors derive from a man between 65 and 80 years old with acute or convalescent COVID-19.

CDR3 DNA sequence: TGCGCCAGCAGCCAGGGGGAGGGCCTTGGGGTCACAGATACGCAGTATTTT. Translating it yields CASSQGEGLGVTDTQYF. The V call is TRBV4-3, the J call TRBJ2-3, with 7 bases that match TRBD2. Germline CDR1 reads LGHNA; CDR2 reads YSLEER. V trimming: 3 bases; J trimming: 2 bases; junction bases outside the gene matches: 11. This CDR3 comprises 17 residues.

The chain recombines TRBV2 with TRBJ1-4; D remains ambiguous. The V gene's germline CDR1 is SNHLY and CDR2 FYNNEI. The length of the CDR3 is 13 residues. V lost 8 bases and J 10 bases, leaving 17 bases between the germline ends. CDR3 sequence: CASSSLAPGKLFF. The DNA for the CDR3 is TGTGCCAGCTCTTCTCTCGCCCCGGGAAAACTGTTTTTT.

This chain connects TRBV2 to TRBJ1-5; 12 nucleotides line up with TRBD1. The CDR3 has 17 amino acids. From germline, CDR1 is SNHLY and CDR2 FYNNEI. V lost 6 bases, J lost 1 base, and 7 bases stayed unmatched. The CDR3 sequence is CASSRDRGPLSNQPQHF. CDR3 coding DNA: TGTGCCAGCAGCCGGGACAGGGGGCCGTTGAGCAATCAGCCCCAGCATTTT.

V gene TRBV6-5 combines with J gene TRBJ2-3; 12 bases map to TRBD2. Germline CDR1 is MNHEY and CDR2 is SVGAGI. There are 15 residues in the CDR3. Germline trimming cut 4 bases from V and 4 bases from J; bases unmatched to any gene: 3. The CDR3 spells CASSSSSGGADTQYF. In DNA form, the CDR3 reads TGTGCCAGCAGTTCCTCTAGCGGGGGGGCAGATACGCAGTATTTT.

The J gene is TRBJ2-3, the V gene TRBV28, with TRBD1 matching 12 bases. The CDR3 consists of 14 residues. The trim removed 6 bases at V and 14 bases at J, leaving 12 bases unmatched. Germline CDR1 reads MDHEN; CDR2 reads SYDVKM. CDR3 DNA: TGTGCCAGCAGCTCCCCGGGACAGGGGGCTATGTCGTATTTT. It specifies CASSSPGQGAMSYF. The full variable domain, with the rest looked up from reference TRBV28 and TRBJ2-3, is DVKVTQSSRYLVKRTGEKVFLECVQDMDHENMFWYRQDPGLGLRLIYFSYDVKMKEKGDIPEGYSVSREKKERFSLILESASTNQTSMYLCASSSPGQGAMSYFGPGTRLTVL.

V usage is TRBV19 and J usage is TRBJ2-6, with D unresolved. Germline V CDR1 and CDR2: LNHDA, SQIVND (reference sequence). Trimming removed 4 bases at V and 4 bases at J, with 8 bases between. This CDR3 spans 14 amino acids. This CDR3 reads CASSKGEGANVLTF. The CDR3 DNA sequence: TGTGCCAGTAGTAAAGGAGAAGGGGCCAACGTCCTGACTTTC.

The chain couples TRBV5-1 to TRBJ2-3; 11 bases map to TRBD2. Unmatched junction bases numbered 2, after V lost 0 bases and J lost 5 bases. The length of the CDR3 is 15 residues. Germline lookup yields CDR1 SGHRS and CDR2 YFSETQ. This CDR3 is CASSLVSGGVDTQYF. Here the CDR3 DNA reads TGCGCCAGCAGCTTGGTTAGCGGGGGGGTAGATACGCAGTATTTT.

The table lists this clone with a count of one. For the CDR3, the DNA is TGCGCCAGCAGCTTTTCAGGGGTGAACACTGAAGCTTTCTTT. Amino acids: CASSFSGVNTEAFF. The rearrangement links TRBV5-1 to TRBJ1-1; a weak D match, TRBD1 (6 bases). The CDR3 runs 14 residues. The germline V and J ends were trimmed by 2 bases and 0 bases, with 8 bases remaining between them. CDR1 SGHRS and CDR2 YFSETQ come from the germline V gene.

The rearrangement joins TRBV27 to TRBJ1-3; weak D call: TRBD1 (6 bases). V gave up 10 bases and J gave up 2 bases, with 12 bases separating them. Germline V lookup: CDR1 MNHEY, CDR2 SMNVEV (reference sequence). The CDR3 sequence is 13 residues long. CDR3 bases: TGTGCCACTCCAGGGGCTGCTGGAAACACCATATATTTT. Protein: CATPGAAGNTIYF.

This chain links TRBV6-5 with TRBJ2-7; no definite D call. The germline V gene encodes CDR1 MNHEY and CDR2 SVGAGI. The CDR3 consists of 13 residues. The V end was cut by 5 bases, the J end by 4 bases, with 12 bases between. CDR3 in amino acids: CASSKSQNYEQYF. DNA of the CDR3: TGTGCCAGCAGTAAAAGTCAGAATTACGAGCAGTACTTC.

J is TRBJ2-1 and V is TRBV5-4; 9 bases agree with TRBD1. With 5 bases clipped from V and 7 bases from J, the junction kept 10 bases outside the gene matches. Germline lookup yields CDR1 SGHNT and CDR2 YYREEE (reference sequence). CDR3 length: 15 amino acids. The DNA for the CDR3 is TGTGCCAGCAGAATGGACAGGGGCAAGTGGAATGAGCAGTTCTTC. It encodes CASRMDRGKWNEQFF.

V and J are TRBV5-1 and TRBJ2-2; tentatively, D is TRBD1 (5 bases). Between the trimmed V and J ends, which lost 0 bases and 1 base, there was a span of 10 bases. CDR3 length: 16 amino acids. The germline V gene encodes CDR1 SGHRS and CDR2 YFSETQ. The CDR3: CASSLEGARNTGELFF. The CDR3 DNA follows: TGCGCCAGCAGCTTGGAAGGGGCTCGGAACACCGGGGAGCTGTTTTTT.

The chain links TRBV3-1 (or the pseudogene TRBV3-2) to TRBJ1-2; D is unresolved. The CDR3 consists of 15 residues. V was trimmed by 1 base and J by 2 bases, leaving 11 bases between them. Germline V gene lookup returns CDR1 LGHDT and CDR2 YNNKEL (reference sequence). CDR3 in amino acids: CASSQVRGANYGYTF. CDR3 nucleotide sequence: TGTGCCAGCAGCCAAGTGCGGGGAGCAAACTATGGCTACACCTTC.

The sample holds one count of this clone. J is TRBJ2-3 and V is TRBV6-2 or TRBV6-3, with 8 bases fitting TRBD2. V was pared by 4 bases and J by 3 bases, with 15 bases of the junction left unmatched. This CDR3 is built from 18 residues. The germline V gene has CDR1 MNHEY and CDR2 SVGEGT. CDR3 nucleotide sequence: TGTGCCAGCAGTTTCCCCACCCGGGAGGGCCGTACTACAGATACGCAGTATTTT. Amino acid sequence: CASSFPTREGRTTDTQYF.

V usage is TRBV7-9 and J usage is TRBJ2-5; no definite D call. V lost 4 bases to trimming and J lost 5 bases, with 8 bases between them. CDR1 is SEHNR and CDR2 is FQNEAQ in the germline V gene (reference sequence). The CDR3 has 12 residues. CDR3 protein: CASSSSGETQYF. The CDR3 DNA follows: TGTGCCAGCAGCTCTAGTGGGGAGACCCAGTACTTC.

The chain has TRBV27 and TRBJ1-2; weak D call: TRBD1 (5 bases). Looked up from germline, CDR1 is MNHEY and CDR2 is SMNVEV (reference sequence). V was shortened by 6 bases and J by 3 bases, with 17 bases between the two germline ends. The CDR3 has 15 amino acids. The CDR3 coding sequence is TGTGCCAGCAGCCACCGGCGGACAACTCACTATGGCTACACCTTC. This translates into CASSHRRTTHYGYTF.

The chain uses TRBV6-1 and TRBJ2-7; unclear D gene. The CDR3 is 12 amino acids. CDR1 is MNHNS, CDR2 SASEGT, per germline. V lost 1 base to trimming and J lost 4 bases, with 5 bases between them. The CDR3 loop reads CASSEGQYEQYF. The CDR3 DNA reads TGTGCCAGCAGTGAAGGACAATACGAGCAGTACTTC.

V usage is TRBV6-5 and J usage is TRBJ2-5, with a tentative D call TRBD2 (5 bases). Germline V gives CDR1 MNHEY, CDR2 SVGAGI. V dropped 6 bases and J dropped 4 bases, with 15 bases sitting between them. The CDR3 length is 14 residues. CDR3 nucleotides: TGTGCCAGCAGCCTGGACTGGGAATCAGAGACCCAGTACTTC. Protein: CASSLDWESETQYF.

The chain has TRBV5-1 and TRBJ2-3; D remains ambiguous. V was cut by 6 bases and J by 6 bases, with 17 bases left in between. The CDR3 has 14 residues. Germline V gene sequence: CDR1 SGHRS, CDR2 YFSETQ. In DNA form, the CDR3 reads TGCGCCAGCACATTGGGTACAAGCGCGGATACGCAGTATTTT. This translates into CASTLGTSADTQYF. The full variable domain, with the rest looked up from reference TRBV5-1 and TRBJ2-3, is KAGVTQTPRYLIKTRGQQVTLSCSPISGHRSVSWYQQTPGQGLQFLFEYFSETQRNKGNFPGRFSGRQFSNSRSEMNVSTLELGDSALYLCASTLGTSADTQYFGPGTRLTVL.

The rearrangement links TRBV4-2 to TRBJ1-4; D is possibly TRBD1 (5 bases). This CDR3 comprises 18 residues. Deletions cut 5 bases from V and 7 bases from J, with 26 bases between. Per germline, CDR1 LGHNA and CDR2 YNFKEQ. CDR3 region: CASSEGRGDPHTGEKLFF. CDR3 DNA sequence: TGTGCCAGCAGCGAGGGTCGGGGGGACCCCCATACGGGTGAAAAACTGTTTTTT.